This TCR beta chain was profiled in a study of cytomegalovirus exposure and HLA in healthy donors. Study overall: The roughly 100 million unique TCR beta sequences, from about 179 million T cells, were found by an earlier analysis.

The study's findings and limits: TCR beta V- and J-gene trimming, according to a later analysis, was linked to a missense DCLRE1C variant. Across all donors, roughly uniform sequencing depth was an assumption of the presence/absence analyses.

This clone was counted once. Its antigen is unidentified. The PCR had 60 Vbeta and 13 Jbeta primers. Method: immunoSEQ multiplex PCR; TCRdb's copy keeps in-frame clones and lacks some. Seen here are about 160,000 clones, about 70% observed once, and the top ten hold roughly 4.4%. This clonotype was sampled from a woman aged 18-29 years in good health and CMV-seropositive. Sequencing was performed on PBMCs.

The CDR3 DNA reads as TGTGCCAGTACGGGGAAAACAACCGGGGAGCTGTTTTTT. This codes for CASTGKTTGELFF. This rearrangement joins TRBV5-6 to TRBJ2-2; weak D call: TRBD2 (5 bases). V lost 8 bases, J lost 5 bases, and 13 bases lay in between. The CDR3 has 13 amino acids. CDR1 and CDR2 (germline): SGHDT, YYEEEE.